One sample yielded the 24 T cell receptor beta chains listed below, sequenced in a study of OX40 agonist ivuxolimab in advanced cancers. Measured with immunoSEQ multiplex PCR; TCRdb has only the in-frame clones, and not every one. The profile shows about 59,000 clones, roughly 84% of them singletons. Sample: CD4+ or CD8+ T cells sorted from blood, taken in a trial of the OX40 agonist ivuxolimab. The source of these receptors is an adult with an advanced solid tumor such as melanoma, head and neck, liver or kidney cancer.

This clone was seen only a few times. This sequence joins TRBV19 and TRBJ2-7, with 8 bases aligning to TRBD2. V shed 8 bases and J 0 bases; nucleotides not matched to a gene: 6. The germline V gene encodes CDR1 LNHDA and CDR2 SQIVND (reference sequence). This CDR3 spans 14 amino acids. CDR3 residues: CASATSGSSYEQYF. As DNA, the CDR3 is TGTGCCAGTGCTACTAGCGGCAGCTCCTACGAGCAGTACTTC.

The gene calls are TRBV7-9 and TRBJ2-5, with D possibly matching TRBD1 (6 bases). Germline values: CDR1 SEHNR, CDR2 FQNEAQ (reference sequence). The CDR3 is 14 amino acids. V lost 1 base to trimming and J lost 2 bases, with 8 bases between them. The CDR3 DNA reads as TGTGCCAGCAGCTTAGGGACAGCGCAAGAGACCCAGTACTTC. Translation gives CASSLGTAQETQYF. The full variable domain, with the rest looked up from reference TRBV7-9 and TRBJ2-5, is DTGVSQNPRHKITKRGQNVTFRCDPISEHNRLYWYRQTLGQGPEFLTYFQNEAQLEKSRLLSDRFSAERPKGSFSTLEIQRTEQGDSAMYLCASSLGTAQETQYFGPGTRLLVL.

This sequence joins TRBV28 and TRBJ1-5, with D uncertain. Trimming cost V 8 bases and J 4 bases, with 12 bases left between them. The CDR3 sequence is 13 residues long. Per germline, CDR1 MDHEN and CDR2 SYDVKM. CDR3 DNA sequence: TGTGCCAGCCGAGGCCCCGGTAATCAGCCCCAGCATTTT. Its protein product is CASRGPGNQPQHF.

This clone has a single count. The V gene is TRBV9, the J gene TRBJ1-6; weak D call: TRBD1 (6 bases). The CDR3 contains 15 residues. Germline V gene data show CDR1 as SGDLS and CDR2 as YYNGEE. V gave up 0 bases and J gave up 7 bases, with 11 bases separating them. In DNA form, the CDR3 reads TGTGCCAGCAGCGTAGATATAGGGGGGAATTCACCCCTCCACTTT. Translating gives CASSVDIGGNSPLHF.

This clone has a handful of counts. The rearrangement uses TRBV5-5 and TRBJ2-7; TRBD1 matches at 9 bases. The V gene end was trimmed by 3 bases and the J gene end by 4 bases; junction bases not matched to a gene: 8. The germline gives CDR1 SGHKS, CDR2 YYEKEE (reference sequence). The CDR3 length is 15 residues. CDR3 sequence reads: CASSSGPGQGYEQYF. The CDR3 bases are TGTGCCAGCAGCTCCGGGCCGGGACAGGGTTACGAGCAGTACTTC.

This chain links TRBV10-2 with TRBJ2-1, with 10 nucleotides matching TRBD2. CDR3 length: 14 amino acids. CDR1 and CDR2 (germline): WSHSY, SAAADI. The J segment lost 5 bases and the V segment lost 10 bases, leaving 8 bases of the junction unmatched. CDR3 in amino acids: CATFPLAGDNEQFF. CDR3 in DNA: TGCGCCACCTTTCCCCTAGCGGGGGACAATGAGCAGTTCTTC.

This clone was counted between two and nine times. J is TRBJ2-7 and V is TRBV11-2, with 8 bases matching TRBD1. Trimming cost V 3 bases and J 5 bases; bases outside gene matches: 0. Germline V gene sequence: CDR1 SGHAT, CDR2 FQNNGV. CDR3 length: 12 residues. The CDR3 DNA follows: TGTGCCAGCAGCTTGACAGGGGACGAGCAGTACTTC. This codes for CASSLTGDEQYF. Full variable domain (outside the CDR3, taken from reference TRBV11-2 and TRBJ2-7): EAGVAQSPRYKIIEKRQSVAFWCNPISGHATLYWYQQILGQGPKLLIQFQNNGVVDDSQLPKDRFSAERLKGVDSTLKIQPAKLEDSAVYLCASSLTGDEQYFGPGTRLTVT.

This clone showed up just once. The rearrangement joins TRBV7-9 to TRBJ2-7; perhaps D is TRBD1 or TRBD2 (6 bases each). CDR3 length: 14 residues. V lost 0 bases, J lost 5 bases, and 11 bases lay in between. Germline V gives CDR1 SEHNR, CDR2 FQNEAQ (reference sequence). The CDR3 is CASSLAGGLNEQYF. DNA for the CDR3: TGTGCCAGCAGCTTAGCGGGGGGCTTAAACGAGCAGTACTTC.

The chain recombines TRBV28 with TRBJ2-7; TRBD1 matches 7 bases. The CDR3 consists of 13 residues. V trimming: 5 bases; J trimming: 2 bases; junction bases outside the gene matches: 3. Germline lookup yields CDR1 MDHEN and CDR2 SYDVKM. The CDR3 bases are TGTGCCAGCAGTCCGACAGGGCCCTACGAGCAGTACTTC. Protein: CASSPTGPYEQYF.

This clone was seen only a few times. This rearrangement joins TRBV19 to TRBJ1-1; 8 bases line up with TRBD1. Germline lookup yields CDR1 LNHDA and CDR2 SQIVND (reference sequence). CDR3 size: 15 residues. Trimming removed 4 bases from V and 1 base from J; junction bases left unmatched: 5. The CDR3 protein is CASSTQDRGNTEAFF. CDR3 in DNA: TGTGCCAGTAGTACACAAGACAGGGGGAACACTGAAGCTTTCTTT.

As for this clone: A much larger clone sits a single nucleotide away, making a read error possible. The gene calls are TRBV7-2 and TRBJ1-2, with TRBD1 matching over 7 bases. Trimming took 5 bases from V and 4 from J; bases not matched to a gene: 4. The CDR3 is 13 amino acids. The V gene's germline CDR1 is SGHTA and CDR2 FQGNSA. CDR3: CASSGDSSYGYTF. In nucleotides, the CDR3 is TGTGCCAGCAGCGGGGACAGCTCCTATGGCTACACCTTC.

The rearrangement links TRBV9 to TRBJ2-1; a possible D gene is TRBD2 (5 bases). The V end lost 0 bases, the J end lost 8 bases, and 15 bases lay between the germline ends. This CDR3 contains 15 residues. Germline V CDR1 and CDR2: SGDLS, YYNGEE. In nucleotides, the CDR3 is TGTGCCAGCAGCGTAGTAAACTCGCCAGCGGATGAGCAGTTCTTC. It specifies CASSVVNSPADEQFF.

The chain joins TRBV14 to TRBJ1-4; D gene unclear. Germline CDR1 reads SGHDN; CDR2 reads FVKESK. The CDR3 runs 13 residues. V gave up 8 bases and J gave up 3 bases, with 10 bases separating them. CDR3 in amino acids: CASQRGANEKLFF. The DNA for the CDR3 is TGTGCCAGCCAACGGGGAGCTAATGAAAAACTGTTTTTT.

This clone occurred a few times. The chain joins TRBV20-1 to TRBJ1-4; no definite D call. Germline V lookup: CDR1 DFQATT, CDR2 SNEGSKA (reference sequence). V dropped 3 bases and J dropped 7 bases, with 3 bases sitting between them. This CDR3 is built from 10 residues. CDR3 nucleotides: TGCAGTGCTAGTGGTGAAAAACTGTTTTTT. Translated: CSASGEKLFF.

The chain couples TRBV11-2 to TRBJ2-3; 10 positions agree with TRBD2. The ends lost 0 bases at V and 4 bases at J; junction bases unmatched: 4. There are 16 residues in the CDR3. The V gene's germline CDR1 is SGHAT and CDR2 FQNNGV. The CDR3 DNA reads as TGTGCCAGCAGCTTAGATCGAAGCGGGGGGGCAGATACGCAGTATTTT. It specifies CASSLDRSGGADTQYF. Supplemented by reference TRBV11-2 and TRBJ2-3, the full variable domain reads EAGVAQSPRYKIIEKRQSVAFWCNPISGHATLYWYQQILGQGPKLLIQFQNNGVVDDSQLPKDRFSAERLKGVDSTLKIQPAKLEDSAVYLCASSLDRSGGADTQYFGPGTRLTVL.

The chain joins TRBV7-2 to TRBJ2-5; unclear D gene. This CDR3 spans 11 amino acids. V was trimmed by 5 bases and J by 4 bases, leaving 5 bases between them. Germline V gene sequence: CDR1 SGHTA, CDR2 FQGNSA. CDR3 protein: CASSPGETQYF. The DNA for the CDR3 is TGTGCCAGCAGCCCCGGAGAGACCCAGTACTTC.

This clone came up a few times. This chain connects TRBV19 to TRBJ1-1, with D unclear. V was trimmed by 0 bases and J by 2 bases, leaving 7 bases between them. Germline CDR1 is LNHDA and CDR2 is SQIVND (reference sequence). This CDR3 spans 14 amino acids. The CDR3 DNA follows: TGTGCCAGTAGTATAGATAAGAGAAACACTGAAGCTTTCTTT. It translates to CASSIDKRNTEAFF.

The chain uses TRBV18 and TRBJ1-6; D possibly corresponds to TRBD1 (6 bases). Germline lookup yields CDR1 KGHSH and CDR2 LQKENI. This CDR3 is 14 amino acids long. Trimming shortened V by 4 bases and J by 6 bases, and 10 bases separated the two germline ends. This CDR3 is CASSLEDSNSPLHF. In nucleotides, the CDR3 is TGTGCCAGCTCACTCGAGGACAGTAATTCACCCCTCCACTTT. Filled out from reference TRBV18 and TRBJ1-6, the complete variable domain reads NAGVMQNPRHLVRRRGQEARLRCSPMKGHSHVYWYRQLPEEGLKFMVYLQKENIIDESGMPKERFSAEFPKEGPSILRIQQVVRGDSAAYFCASSLEDSNSPLHFGNGTRLTVT.

The chain couples TRBV5-1 to TRBJ2-7, with D unresolved. The CDR3 is made up of 14 amino acids. Between the trimmed V and J ends, which lost 0 bases and 2 bases, there was a span of 9 bases. Germline CDR1 is SGHRS and CDR2 is YFSETQ. Here the CDR3 reads CASSLGVGTYEQYF. CDR3 coding DNA: TGCGCCAGCAGCTTGGGGGTTGGAACCTACGAGCAGTACTTC. Full variable domain (outside the CDR3, taken from reference TRBV5-1 and TRBJ2-7): KAGVTQTPRYLIKTRGQQVTLSCSPISGHRSVSWYQQTPGQGLQFLFEYFSETQRNKGNFPGRFSGRQFSNSRSEMNVSTLELGDSALYLCASSLGVGTYEQYFGPGTRLTVT.

The rearrangement uses TRBV11-2 and TRBJ1-2, with D perhaps TRBD1 (5 bases). The CDR3 is 17 residues long. Trimming removed 5 bases from V and 8 bases from J, with 27 bases in between. Germline CDR1 and CDR2: SGHAT and FQNNGV. The CDR3 loop is CASSRFIYGGDVGGYTF. The CDR3 nucleotides are TGTGCCAGCAGCCGATTTATATACGGAGGGGATGTAGGGGGCTACACCTTC.

The chain has TRBV28 and TRBJ2-5; D gene ambiguous. This CDR3 spans 13 amino acids. Per germline, CDR1 MDHEN and CDR2 SYDVKM. The V gene lost 4 bases and the J gene lost 5 bases, with 11 bases spanning the gap. The CDR3, as DNA: TGTGCCAGCAGTTCGGACCTTCGGGAGACCCAGTACTTC. Its translation: CASSSDLRETQYF. The complete variable domain, with remaining parts taken from reference TRBV28 and TRBJ2-5, reads DVKVTQSSRYLVKRTGEKVFLECVQDMDHENMFWYRQDPGLGLRLIYFSYDVKMKEKGDIPEGYSVSREKKERFSLILESASTNQTSMYLCASSSDLRETQYFGPGTRLLVL.

The chain carries TRBV12-2 and TRBJ1-6; the table's D call, TRBD1, was not checked against the DNA. TRBV12-2 is a documented pseudogene. This CDR3 is built from 18 residues. The chain's CDR3 is CASRSTDTGEGGNSPLHF. CDR3 coding DNA: TGTGCAAGTCGCTCCACAGATACAGGGGAAGGTGGGAATTCACCCCTCCACTTT.

Written as DNA, the CDR3 is TGTGCCAGTCAAGGCGGAGGGAAATACGAGCAGTACTTC. As protein: CASQGGGKYEQYF. The chain has TRBV6-5 and TRBJ2-7, with a weak D call TRBD2 (6 bases). The V end was cut by 9 bases, the J end by 4 bases, with 16 bases between. Germline V gene lookup returns CDR1 MNHEY and CDR2 SVGAGI. The CDR3 loop spans 13 amino acids.

This sequence joins TRBV7-8 and TRBJ2-3; a possible D gene is TRBD2 (6 bases). Between the trimmed V and J ends, which lost 4 bases and 5 bases, there was a span of 16 bases. Germline values: CDR1 SGHVS, CDR2 FQNEAQ. This CDR3 has 15 residues. The CDR3 nucleotides read TGTGCCAGCAGCTCTAGCGCTTTGAGGGGAGATACGCAGTATTTT. It encodes CASSSSALRGDTQYF.